These 8 T cell receptor beta chains share one sample of origin, sequenced in a study of T cells after yellow fever vaccination. TCRdb re-derived calls from the 5' RACE reads in MiXCR, one entry per CDR3 protein. Of over 300,000 distinct CDR3 sequences in the sample, roughly 4.3% were seen once. The sample was PBMCs, taken 5 days after the yellow fever booster vaccination. Every receptor here comes from a man younger than 35 who received the YFV17D yellow fever vaccine.

This clonotype was observed at least ten times. This chain connects TRBV6-2 or TRBV6-3 to TRBJ1-5, with D hard to call. V lost 8 bases and J 0 bases, leaving 8 bases between the germline ends. Germline CDR1 is MNHEY and CDR2 is SVGEGT. This CDR3 region has 13 residues. The chain's CDR3 is CASATASNQPQHF. CDR3 in DNA: TGTGCCAGCGCAACGGCTAGCAATCAGCCCCAGCATTTT.

This clonotype was seen only a few times. V gene TRBV30 combines with J gene TRBJ2-1, with D possibly TRBD1 on 5 matching bases. The CDR3 sequence is 13 residues long. From germline, CDR1 is GTSNPN and CDR2 SVGIG (reference sequence). Trimming stripped 3 bases from V and 10 bases from J, with 16 bases between. The CDR3 DNA reads TGTGCCTGGAGACTTCTCAATAGGGGAGAGCAGTTCTTC. As protein: CAWRLLNRGEQFF.

In this sample, this clonotype turned up many times. The DNA of the CDR3 is TGCGCCAGCAGCGTCGGACTAGCGGGGAGCATCGGGGAGCTGTTTTTT. It encodes CASSVGLAGSIGELFF. This rearrangement joins TRBV5-1 to TRBJ2-2; 12 nucleotides agree with TRBD2. The V segment lost 4 bases and the J segment 7 bases; nucleotides outside the gene matches: 8. Per the germline V gene, CDR1 is SGHRS and CDR2 is YFSETQ. The CDR3 contains 16 residues.

This sequence joins TRBV7-3 and TRBJ1-1, with D perhaps TRBD1 (5 bases). Germline lookup yields CDR1 SGHTA and CDR2 FQGTGA. The CDR3 extends over 14 amino acids. Trimming shortened V by 5 bases and J by 5 bases, and 15 bases separated the two germline ends. CDR3 bases: TGTGCCAGCAGCCCGAGCGGGGGGGATACTGAAGCTTTCTTT. Its translation is CASSPSGGDTEAFF.

In this sample, this clonotype turned up many times. The rearrangement links TRBV4-3 to TRBJ2-6, with D uncertain. The CDR3 totals 16 residues. V lost 0 bases, J lost 1 base, and 7 bases lay in between. Germline V gene lookup returns CDR1 LGHNA and CDR2 YSLEER. CDR3 sequence: CASSQDPTSGANVLTF. DNA for the CDR3: TGCGCCAGCAGCCAAGATCCGACATCTGGGGCCAACGTCCTGACTTTC.

This clonotype was found a few times. The V call is TRBV11-1, the J call TRBJ2-7; 9 nucleotides agree with TRBD2. This CDR3 comprises 14 residues. Germline V lookup: CDR1 SGHAT, CDR2 FQDESV (reference sequence). The J segment lost 6 bases and the V segment lost 3 bases, leaving 6 bases of the junction unmatched. CDR3 sequence (DNA): TGTGCCAGCAGCTTGTTGGGACTAGCAGGCGAGCAGTACTTC. This codes for CASSLLGLAGEQYF.

In its sample, this clonotype was seen many times. The DNA for the CDR3 is TGTGCCAGCAGCTTGGAGACGAGCTCCTATAATTCACCCCTCCACTTT. This sequence encodes CASSLETSSYNSPLHF. The genes are TRBV5-5 and TRBJ1-6, with D hard to call. The CDR3 consists of 16 residues. Trimming shortened V by 0 bases and J by 0 bases, and 7 bases separated the two germline ends. From germline, CDR1 is SGHKS and CDR2 YYEKEE (reference sequence).

This clonotype occurred many times. This chain links TRBV20-1 with TRBJ1-1, with D uncertain. Trimming cost V 3 bases and J 0 bases, with 14 bases left between them. Germline lookup yields CDR1 DFQATT and CDR2 SNEGSKA (reference sequence). The CDR3 has 15 residues. In nucleotides, the CDR3 is TGCAGTGCTAGGGTCGGAGGCCCGATGAACACTGAAGCTTTCTTT. Amino acid sequence: CSARVGGPMNTEAFF.